These 30 T cell receptor beta chains originate from one sample sequenced in a study of post-analysis software for immune sequencing data. Study outcomes and limitations: About 5 TRBV segments occurring more often in patients than controls included TRBV5-6, TRBV5-1 and TRBV20-1.

Unique molecular identifiers were built into the TCR beta cDNA libraries. Via MiXCR, TCRdb re-called the PCR reads, giving one row per CDR3 protein. The table shows 400,000 to 500,000 distinct CDR3 sequences, with 39% occurring only once. Antigens of these TCRs are unknown. The specimen was blood. The receptors stem from a girl aged 2 to 9 with multiple sclerosis.

This clonotype was detected only a few times. The chain joins TRBV27 to TRBJ2-1, with 10 nucleotides matching TRBD2. From germline, CDR1 is MNHEY and CDR2 SMNVEV (reference sequence). This CDR3 has 15 residues. With 4 bases clipped from V and 6 bases from J, the junction kept 6 bases outside the gene matches. The DNA for the CDR3 is TGTGCCAGCAGTTCATCTAGCGGGGGTATCAATGAGCAGTTCTTC. Amino acid sequence: CASSSSSGGINEQFF.

The chain links TRBV6-5 to TRBJ2-5; D call uncertain. With the DNA end fitting TRBJ2-7 better, the J assignment may be wrong. Germline CDR1 is MNHEY and CDR2 is SVGAGI. This CDR3 comprises 14 residues. The CDR3 DNA is TGTGCCAGCCGCGTGGTGGTTCGGTCGGGCGAGCAGTACTTC. Translating it yields CASRVVVRSGEQYF.

A word on this clonotype: Mismatch with germline at one junction end may stem from a read error. The V call is TRBV12-3 or TRBV12-4, the J call TRBJ2-3, with D possibly matching TRBD1 (6 bases). This CDR3 spans 14 amino acids. The CDR3 nucleotides read TGTGCCAGCAGGCCACAGGGCGCCACAGATACGCACTATTTT. Translation: CASRPQGATDTHYF.

The table lists this clonotype with a few counts. The rearrangement joins TRBV13 to TRBJ1-2; TRBD1 is a possible D gene (6 bases). V lost 5 bases and J 7 bases, leaving 14 bases between the germline ends. The germline CDR1 and CDR2 sequences are PRHDT and FYEKMQ (reference sequence). This CDR3 has 13 residues. DNA of the CDR3: TGTGCCAGCAGCCCACAGGGACTAGGTGGCTACACCTTC. Its protein is CASSPQGLGGYTF.

Only a few counts were recorded for this clonotype. J is TRBJ2-1 and V is TRBV6-5; D unclear. Germline CDR1 reads MNHEY; CDR2 reads SVGAGI. The CDR3 loop spans 17 amino acids. V was trimmed by 0 bases and J by 0 bases, leaving 12 bases between them. This chain's CDR3 is CASSYSTLVSSYNEQFF. CDR3 coding DNA: TGTGCCAGCAGTTACTCTACTCTGGTTAGCTCCTACAATGAGCAGTTCTTC.

This clonotype has only a few counts. This chain uses TRBV6-5 with TRBJ2-7, with 7 nucleotides matching TRBD1. Germline loops: CDR1 MNHEY, CDR2 SVGAGI. CDR3 length: 14 amino acids. V trimming: 3 bases; J trimming: 2 bases; junction bases outside the gene matches: 4. The CDR3 sequence: CASSYLQGAYEQYF. The CDR3 coding sequence is TGTGCCAGCAGTTATTTGCAGGGGGCCTACGAGCAGTACTTC.

The chain couples TRBV6-5 to TRBJ1-2; 9 bases are a match to TRBD1. Germline loops: CDR1 MNHEY, CDR2 SVGAGI. The CDR3 spans 13 residues. The J segment lost 10 bases and the V segment lost 6 bases, leaving 9 bases of the junction unmatched. CDR3 residues: CASSPGTGSHYTF. CDR3 DNA sequence: TGTGCCAGCAGCCCTGGGACAGGGAGTCACTACACCTTC.

The gene calls are TRBV7-9 and TRBJ1-1; 10 positions agree with TRBD1. The V and J ends lost 5 bases and 5 bases, in that order; junction bases with no gene match: 14. Germline loops: CDR1 SEHNR, CDR2 FQNEAQ (reference sequence). CDR3 length equals 17 residues. The CDR3 DNA sequence: TGTGCCAGCAGCCGAGGGGCCGGGACAGGGGTGGGTACTGAAGCTTTCTTT. Its translation: CASSRGAGTGVGTEAFF.

This clonotype is a singleton in its sample. This chain connects TRBV28 to TRBJ2-7; the D gene could be TRBD1 or TRBD2 (5 bases each). V lost 6 bases and J lost 3, with 18 bases in between. This CDR3 contains 15 residues. The germline V gene encodes CDR1 MDHEN and CDR2 SYDVKM. CDR3 coding DNA: TGTGCCAGCAGGGACCGGGACGACCCTTACTACGAGCAGTACTTC. Translated: CASRDRDDPYYEQYF. The full variable domain, with the rest looked up from reference TRBV28 and TRBJ2-7, is DVKVTQSSRYLVKRTGEKVFLECVQDMDHENMFWYRQDPGLGLRLIYFSYDVKMKEKGDIPEGYSVSREKKERFSLILESASTNQTSMYLCASRDRDDPYYEQYFGPGTRLTVT.

This clonotype was recorded a few times. The V gene is TRBV10-3, the J gene TRBJ2-5; no reliable D call. Trimming pared 0 bases from V and 4 bases from J, leaving 9 bases between. From germline, CDR1 is ENHRY and CDR2 SYGVKD. The CDR3 sequence is 14 residues long. CDR3 DNA: TGTGCCATCAGTGAGTCTGGAACGGGAGAGACCCAGTACTTC. This encodes CAISESGTGETQYF.

The V and J genes are TRBV29-1 and TRBJ2-7; 7 bases line up with TRBD2. CDR3 length equals 14 residues. Germline V gene sequence: CDR1 SQVTM, CDR2 ANQGSEA. With V trimmed by 3 bases and J by 3 bases, 8 bases remained unmatched. CDR3 region: CSVDHAGDNYEQYF. The CDR3 DNA is TGCAGCGTTGATCACGCGGGAGACAACTACGAGCAGTACTTC.

A remark on this clonotype: Germline is not matched at one junction end, which may reflect a read error. The chain links TRBV15 to TRBJ2-1; 7 nucleotides agree with TRBD2. The CDR3 loop spans 18 amino acids. The germline V gene encodes CDR1 LNHNV and CDR2 YYDKDF (reference sequence). The CDR3 bases are TGTGCCGCCAGCAGAGCCGGGGGGATCGGGATGTCCTACAATGAGCAGTTCTTC. It specifies CAASRAGGIGMSYNEQFF.

This clonotype was observed a handful of times. A junction end diverges from the germline sequence, so it may reflect a read error. CDR3 loop: CASSLLGGGPLRQEIQYF. DNA for the CDR3: TGTGCCAGCAGCTTGTTGGGGGGAGGGCCGCTCAGACAAGAGATCCAGTACTTC. The gene calls are TRBV5-6 and TRBJ2-5, with 7 bases lining up with TRBD2. This CDR3 region has 18 residues. Germline V gene lookup returns CDR1 SGHDT and CDR2 YYEEEE.

As regards this clonotype: A clone one base away is much larger, so this may be a read error. The chain carries TRBV29-1 and TRBJ2-5, with 9 nucleotides matching TRBD2. Germline CDR1 and CDR2: SQVTM and ANQGSEA. The CDR3 runs 13 residues. The CDR3 loop is CSVTSGSQEAQYF. The CDR3 DNA is TGCAGCGTGACTAGCGGTTCACAAGAGGCCCAGTACTTC.

CDR3 loop: CASSSKKGSPHEKLFF. In DNA form, the CDR3 reads TGTGCCAGCAGCTCAAAGAAGGGGAGCCCTCATGAAAAACTGTTTTTT. This chain uses TRBV7-9 with TRBJ1-4, with D maybe TRBD1 (5 bases). The V and J ends lost 4 bases and 6 bases respectively, with 18 bases between them. The CDR3 is 16 amino acids. The V gene's germline CDR1 is SEHNR and CDR2 FQNEAQ (reference sequence).

This clonotype was observed a few times. The gene calls are TRBV10-3 and TRBJ2-5; TRBD1 matches at 10 bases. V was clipped by 4 bases and J by 4 bases; unmatched bases: 15. The CDR3 loop spans 18 amino acids. Germline lookup yields CDR1 ENHRY and CDR2 SYGVKD. The CDR3 DNA is TGTGCCATCAGTGGACTGGATAACCGGGACAGGGGAGGAGAGACCCAGTACTTC. Translated, it gives CAISGLDNRDRGGETQYF.

The J gene is TRBJ2-7, the V gene TRBV12-3 or TRBV12-4; 11 nucleotides agree with TRBD2. The CDR3 is 16 amino acids. After removal of 6 bases from V and 4 bases from J, the junction contained 11 bases not matched to a gene. The CDR3 DNA reads as TGTGCCAGCAGGGGGCTAGCGGGGGGATTTTTGTACGAGCAGTACTTC. This translates into CASRGLAGGFLYEQYF.

The V call is TRBV7-2, the J call TRBJ2-7; D possibly corresponds to TRBD2 (5 bases). V gave up 4 bases and J gave up 8 bases, with 15 bases separating them. Germline V gene sequence: CDR1 SGHTA, CDR2 FQGNSA. The CDR3 has 13 residues. The DNA of the CDR3 is TGTGCCAGCAGCTCCCCCTCAGAGGGTAAGCAGTACTTC. Translation: CASSSPSEGKQYF.

Only a few counts were recorded for this clonotype. This chain uses TRBV7-2 with TRBJ2-3, with no clear D. Germline V gives CDR1 SGHTA, CDR2 FQGNSA. CDR3 length: 15 residues. The V gene lost 2 bases and the J gene lost 2 bases, with 11 bases spanning the gap. The CDR3 nucleotides are TGTGCCAGCAGCTTAATGAGACTCGACACAGATACGCAGTATTTT. Translated, it gives CASSLMRLDTDTQYF.

This sequence joins TRBV15 and TRBJ2-7; D may be TRBD2 (6 bases). The CDR3 is 14 residues long. Germline values: CDR1 LNHNV, CDR2 YYDKDF (reference sequence). Trimming pared 0 bases from V and 11 bases from J, leaving 17 bases between. In nucleotides, the CDR3 is TGTGCCACCAGCAGAGAAGGCCCTAGCGATAATAAGTACTTC. Amino acid sequence: CATSREGPSDNKYF.

The chain carries TRBV13 and TRBJ2-1, with 7 nucleotides matching TRBD1. The junction had 6 bases not matched to a gene; V was cut back by 4 bases and J by 0 bases. CDR3 length equals 16 residues. Germline-derived CDR1 and CDR2 are PRHDT and FYEKMQ (reference sequence). As DNA, the CDR3 is TGTGCCAGCAGCTCTCCGGACAGGAGCTCCTACAATGAGCAGTTCTTC. Its translation: CASSSPDRSSYNEQFF.

This clonotype was counted between two and nine times. The V gene is TRBV11-2, the J gene TRBJ2-7; TRBD1 matches at 8 bases. Germline-derived CDR1 and CDR2 are SGHAT and FQNNGV. This CDR3 region has 15 residues. Trimming removed 4 bases from V and 1 base from J; junction bases left unmatched: 6. CDR3 sequence reads: CASSSQGQASYEQYF. CDR3 DNA sequence: TGTGCCAGCAGCTCGCAGGGACAGGCATCCTACGAGCAGTACTTC.

A few counts support this clonotype. The gene calls are TRBV5-6 and TRBJ1-5, with TRBD1 matching over 11 bases. V lost 1 base, J lost 6 bases, and 3 bases stayed unmatched. The CDR3 is made up of 15 amino acids. Germline V CDR1 and CDR2: SGHDT, YYEEEE. In DNA, the CDR3 is TGTGCCAGCAGCTTGAGGGGGACAGGGGGTCAGCCCCAGCATTTT. Amino acid sequence: CASSLRGTGGQPQHF.

The chain combines TRBV4-1 with TRBJ2-3; 13 bases line up with TRBD2. This CDR3 spans 16 amino acids. The germline gives CDR1 MGHRA, CDR2 YSYEKL. The ends lost 1 base at V and 5 bases at J; junction bases unmatched: 3. The CDR3 loop is CASSQGLAGGKDTQYF. The CDR3 nucleotides read TGCGCCAGCAGCCAAGGACTAGCGGGGGGTAAAGATACGCAGTATTTT.

J is TRBJ2-1 and V is TRBV15; D uncertain. Trimming removed 5 bases from V and 5 bases from J, with 19 bases in between. CDR1 is LNHNV and CDR2 is YYDKDF in the germline V gene (reference sequence). The CDR3 loop spans 16 amino acids. CDR3 DNA sequence: TGTGCCACCAGCCCCTCCCCCCAGGTGTTTAACAATGAGCAGTTCTTC. Protein: CATSPSPQVFNNEQFF.

V is TRBV7-8 and J is TRBJ1-6; a possible D gene is TRBD1 (5 bases). The germline V and J ends were trimmed by 0 bases and 8 bases, with 8 bases remaining between them. CDR1 and CDR2 from the germline V gene are SGHVS and FQNEAQ. This CDR3 has 14 residues. CDR3 nucleotide sequence: TGTGCCAGCAGCTTAGCGAGGGGTTATTCACCCCTCCACTTT. Its protein is CASSLARGYSPLHF.

This clonotype came up a few times. This chain links TRBV12-3 or TRBV12-4 with TRBJ2-1; possibly TRBD1 or TRBD2 for D (5 bases each). CDR3 length: 14 amino acids. Trimming cost V 5 bases and J 12 bases, with 20 bases left between them. This CDR3 is CASSHRDVTFVQFF. As DNA, the CDR3 is TGTGCCAGCAGTCACCGGGACGTGACATTTGTGCAGTTCTTC.

This clonotype was seen repeatedly, ten times or more. The chain employs TRBV28 and TRBJ1-1; unclear D gene. Trimming shortened V by 6 bases and J by 0 bases, and 5 bases separated the two germline ends. Germline values: CDR1 MDHEN, CDR2 SYDVKM. The CDR3 length is 12 residues. The CDR3 DNA reads as TGTGCCAGCAGCTTAGTGAACACTGAAGCTTTCTTT. Protein sequence: CASSLVNTEAFF.

The rearrangement uses TRBV5-1 and TRBJ2-3; a weak D match, TRBD2 (6 bases). The CDR3 totals 15 residues. CDR1 SGHRS and CDR2 YFSETQ come from the germline V gene. Trimming took 4 bases from V and 0 from J, leaving 12 bases between them. The CDR3 sequence is CASSETSASTDTQYF. The CDR3 nucleotides are TGCGCCAGCAGCGAGACTAGTGCTAGCACAGATACGCAGTATTTT.

The chain recombines TRBV7-6 with TRBJ2-7; TRBD1 matches at 7 bases. CDR1 and CDR2 from the germline V gene are SGHVS and FNYEAQ. The CDR3 totals 14 residues. The V gene end was trimmed by 5 bases and the J gene end by 3 bases; junction bases not matched to a gene: 7. The CDR3 DNA follows: TGTGCCAGCAGCCCAAGGACAGGCCGCTACGAGCAGTACTTC. Translation gives CASSPRTGRYEQYF.